Following are 27 T cell receptor beta chains from one sample sequenced in a study of cytomegalovirus exposure and HLA in healthy donors. A multiplex PCR was run with 60 Vbeta primers and 13 Jbeta primers. Only in-frame clones appear in the TCRdb table, and some are missing; sequencing was by immunoSEQ multiplex PCR. The table records approximately 190,000 clones, 82% of them present only once. The source material was PBMCs. The receptors stem from a boy aged 2 to 10 in good health and CMV-seronegative.

This chain connects TRBV5-1 to TRBJ2-1, with TRBD1 matching 8 bases. The CDR3 is 14 residues long. Germline V CDR1 and CDR2: SGHRS, YFSETQ. The V and J ends lost 0 bases and 6 bases, in that order; junction bases with no gene match: 2. CDR3 amino acids: CASSLGDRTNEQFF. The CDR3 coding sequence is TGCGCCAGCAGCTTGGGGGACAGGACCAATGAGCAGTTCTTC.

To note about this clone: One end of the junction does not line up with germline, which may come from a read error. The V gene is TRBV30, the J gene TRBJ1-6; D gene unclear. Looked up from germline, CDR1 is GTSNPN and CDR2 is SVGIG (reference sequence). CDR3 size: 14 residues. Written as DNA, the CDR3 is TGTGCCTGGGCGGGGAACTCCGGAACATCACCCCTCTACTTT. It translates to CAWAGNSGTSPLYF.

The V and J genes are TRBV28 and TRBJ2-7; D uncertain. Trimming shortened V by 5 bases and J by 3 bases, and 8 bases separated the two germline ends. This CDR3 has 12 amino acids. The germline V gene has CDR1 MDHEN and CDR2 SYDVKM. The CDR3 sequence is CASSPSRYEQYF. CDR3 DNA sequence: TGTGCCAGCAGTCCGTCCCGCTACGAGCAGTACTTC.

This chain joins TRBV6-5 and TRBJ1-4, with 8 positions matching TRBD1. Germline V CDR1 and CDR2: MNHEY, SVGAGI. This CDR3 spans 14 amino acids. The V and J ends lost 4 bases and 8 bases, in that order; junction bases with no gene match: 6. In DNA, the CDR3 is TGTGCCAGCAGTTGGAGGACAGGGTACGAAAAACTGTTTTTT. Protein sequence: CASSWRTGYEKLFF.

The chain joins TRBV21-1 to TRBJ2-1; the table names TRBD2, a call not compared with the DNA. TRBV21-1 represents a pseudogene. This CDR3 is 22 amino acids long. CDR3 in amino acids: CASSKSVTYGGPPAGDNNEQFF. DNA of the CDR3: TGTGCCAGCAGCAAATCGGTAACATACGGGGGGCCCCCAGCGGGGGACAACAATGAGCAGTTCTTC.

CDR3 sequence (DNA): TGTGCCAGCAGCCTCCAGGGACTAGCGGAGGGAGATACGCAGTATTTT. It codes for CASSLQGLAEGDTQYF. V usage is TRBV5-8 and J usage is TRBJ2-3; 11 nucleotides match TRBD2. This CDR3 spans 16 amino acids. From germline, CDR1 is SGHTS and CDR2 YDEGEE. After removal of 4 bases from V and 5 bases from J, the junction contained 9 bases not matched to a gene.

The chain has TRBV7-9 and TRBJ2-3; 10 nucleotides line up with TRBD2. This CDR3 region has 17 residues. Trimming removed 4 bases from V and 0 bases from J; junction bases left unmatched: 7. Per germline, CDR1 SEHNR and CDR2 FQNEAQ (reference sequence). CDR3 nucleotide sequence: TGTGCCAGCAGCTCTAGCGGGGGTTACCCTAGCACAGATACGCAGTATTTT. This codes for CASSSSGGYPSTDTQYF.

This clone was seen once. The chain recombines TRBV7-9 with TRBJ1-6; D gene ambiguous. V gave up 1 base and J gave up 6 bases, with 10 bases separating them. The CDR3 covers 15 residues. CDR1 is SEHNR and CDR2 is FQNEAQ in the germline V gene (reference sequence). In nucleotides, the CDR3 is TGTGCCAGCAGCTTAGGACATGTGGCTAATTCACCCCTCCACTTT. It specifies CASSLGHVANSPLHF.

V gene TRBV11-1 combines with J gene TRBJ2-1, with 9 bases that match TRBD2. V lost 1 base to trimming and J lost 7 bases; unmatched junction nucleotides: 11. Germline CDR1 SGHAT, CDR2 FQDESV (reference sequence). The CDR3 is 17 amino acids. The CDR3, as DNA: TGTGCCAGCAGCTTAGTAGGAGCGGGGGGAGCGAAGAATGAGCAGTTCTTC. Its protein is CASSLVGAGGAKNEQFF.

The chain employs TRBV11-1 and TRBJ2-1; 10 bases are shared with TRBD2. This CDR3 is built from 15 residues. Germline trimming cut 6 bases from V and 10 bases from J; bases unmatched to any gene: 12. The germline V gene encodes CDR1 SGHAT and CDR2 FQDESV (reference sequence). CDR3 residues: CASSRSGGGSLEQFF. In nucleotides, the CDR3 is TGTGCCAGCAGTCGGAGCGGGGGGGGCTCTTTGGAGCAGTTCTTC.

Concerning this clone: At one end the junction does not follow the germline gene, possibly because of a read error. CDR3 amino acids: CSSSSTYRPYEQYF. The CDR3 nucleotides read TGTTCCAGCAGCTCTACGTACCGCCCCTACGAGCAGTACTTC. The chain is built from TRBV7-9 and TRBJ2-7; no clear D. Looked up from germline, CDR1 is SEHNR and CDR2 is FQNEAQ (reference sequence). The CDR3 covers 14 residues.

The chain joins TRBV29-1 to TRBJ1-2; 8 bases align to TRBD1. CDR1 and CDR2 from the germline V gene are SQVTM and ANQGSEA. This CDR3 contains 11 residues. With 7 bases clipped from V and 5 bases from J, the junction kept 3 bases outside the gene matches. CDR3 in DNA: TGCAGCGCTCGGACAGGGTATGGCTACACCTTC. This translates into CSARTGYGYTF.

The V and J genes are TRBV4-2 and TRBJ2-3; D might be TRBD2 (6 bases). Germline assignment: CDR1 LGHNA and CDR2 YNFKEQ. The CDR3 contains 18 residues. The germline V and J ends were trimmed by 3 bases and 0 bases, with 19 bases remaining between them. CDR3 in amino acids: CASSHDNPASGSTDTQYF. The CDR3 DNA follows: TGTGCCAGCAGCCACGATAATCCGGCCAGCGGGAGCACAGATACGCAGTATTTT.

The table lists this clone with a few counts. The chain uses TRBV2 and TRBJ1-2; a possible D gene is TRBD1 (6 bases). Looked up from germline, CDR1 is SNHLY and CDR2 is FYNNEI. The ends were cut back, 7 bases at V and 4 bases at J, with 22 bases in the middle. This CDR3 contains 16 residues. CDR3 bases: TGTGCCAGCACCCCTTTGGGGGGGCGGGTCGGCTATGGCTACACCTTC. Its translation is CASTPLGGRVGYGYTF.

The gene calls are TRBV6-1 and TRBJ1-1; the D gene is possibly TRBD1 (6 bases). Trimming stripped 6 bases from V and 0 bases from J, with 11 bases between. Per germline, CDR1 MNHNS and CDR2 SASEGT. The CDR3 length is 14 residues. The DNA for the CDR3 is TGTGCCAGCAGCGAGAGGGGGTTGAACACTGAAGCTTTCTTT. Translation gives CASSERGLNTEAFF.

V usage is TRBV6-5 and J usage is TRBJ1-1; the D gene is possibly TRBD1 (5 bases). This CDR3 contains 12 residues. Germline V CDR1 and CDR2: MNHEY, SVGAGI. With 0 bases removed from V and 9 bases from J, the gap between germline ends came to 8 bases. The CDR3 DNA sequence: TGTGCCAGCAGTTACTCAGGGACTCAAGCTTTCTTT. Protein product: CASSYSGTQAFF.

This clone was seen a few times. The chain joins TRBV19 to TRBJ2-7; 8 nucleotides align to TRBD1. Germline assignment: CDR1 LNHDA and CDR2 SQIVND (reference sequence). The CDR3 contains 13 residues. The junction had 5 bases not matched to a gene; V was cut back by 8 bases and J by 2 bases. The chain's CDR3 is CASSDRVTYEQYF. CDR3 nucleotide sequence: TGTGCCAGTTCGGACAGGGTTACCTACGAGCAGTACTTC.

This sequence joins TRBV27 and TRBJ2-5; D not resolved. The CDR3 extends over 12 amino acids. The germline gives CDR1 MNHEY, CDR2 SMNVEV (reference sequence). Trimming took off 3 bases at V and 7 bases at J, with 9 bases between the two ends. The CDR3 reads CASSFPRGTQYF. DNA for the CDR3: TGTGCCAGCAGTTTTCCCCGCGGGACCCAGTACTTC.

The CDR3 protein is CATSSATGTVEQYF. The DNA of the CDR3 is TGTGCCACCAGCAGTGCGACAGGGACGGTCGAGCAGTACTTC. This sequence joins TRBV15 and TRBJ2-7, with 7 bases matching TRBD1. With 3 bases clipped from V and 6 bases from J, the junction kept 8 bases outside the gene matches. This CDR3 comprises 14 residues. CDR1 and CDR2 from the germline V gene are LNHNV and YYDKDF (reference sequence).

This clone has just a few counts. The V gene is TRBV9, the J gene TRBJ2-5, with D maybe TRBD1 (6 bases). V was trimmed by 4 bases and J by 0 bases, leaving 10 bases between them. This CDR3 comprises 14 residues. CDR1 is SGDLS, CDR2 YYNGEE, per germline. CDR3 sequence reads: CASSTGTYQETQYF. CDR3 nucleotide sequence: TGTGCCAGCAGCACCGGGACATACCAAGAGACCCAGTACTTC.

CDR3 bases: TGTGCCAGCAGGACACTTAATCAGCCCCAGCATTTT. It translates to CASRTLNQPQHF. The J gene is TRBJ1-5, the V gene TRBV6-5; D unclear. The CDR3 is made up of 12 amino acids. Germline values: CDR1 MNHEY, CDR2 SVGAGI. V was clipped by 6 bases and J by 4 bases, with 7 bases between them.

This clone showed up just a few times. The V and J genes are TRBV19 and TRBJ2-1; TRBD1 matches at 10 bases. The CDR3 has 14 residues. Germline assignment: CDR1 LNHDA and CDR2 SQIVND (reference sequence). Trimming cost V 5 bases and J 7 bases; bases outside gene matches: 5. The chain's CDR3 is CASSPWTGGNEQFF. The CDR3 region has the DNA TGTGCCAGTAGTCCTTGGACAGGGGGAAATGAGCAGTTCTTC.

The J gene is TRBJ1-6, the V gene TRBV9, with 7 nucleotides matching TRBD1. The CDR3 is made up of 14 amino acids. V shed 0 bases and J 9 bases; nucleotides not matched to a gene: 3. Germline assignment: CDR1 SGDLS and CDR2 YYNGEE. The CDR3 bases are TGTGCCAGCAGCGTAGCAGGGGGAAGTTCACCCCTCCACTTT. It yields the protein CASSVAGGSSPLHF.

V and J are TRBV7-6 and TRBJ2-6, with 10 bases fitting TRBD2. The trim removed 3 bases at V and 2 bases at J, leaving 10 bases unmatched. Germline CDR1 reads SGHVS; CDR2 reads FNYEAQ. This CDR3 contains 19 residues. This CDR3 is CASSFERGGLFAGANVLTF. The DNA of the CDR3 is TGTGCCAGCAGCTTCGAGCGGGGGGGCCTTTTCGCTGGGGCCAACGTCCTGACTTTC.

The chain employs TRBV7-2 and TRBJ1-5; weak D call: TRBD1 (6 bases). Looked up from germline, CDR1 is SGHTA and CDR2 is FQGNSA. The CDR3 runs to 13 residues. V was clipped by 1 base and J by 9 bases, with 10 bases between them. The CDR3 here is CASSLEGVRPQHF. The CDR3 DNA sequence: TGTGCCAGCAGCTTAGAGGGGGTAAGGCCCCAGCATTTT.

The chain uses TRBV4-3 and TRBJ2-7; the match to TRBD1 covers 9 bases. V lost 4 bases, J lost 3 bases, and 16 bases stayed unmatched. Germline lookup yields CDR1 LGHNA and CDR2 YSLEER. The CDR3 contains 18 residues. The CDR3 DNA sequence: TGCGCCAGCAGCCCGAACGGGGCGGGGACAGGGCGATTCTACGAGCAGTACTTC. Protein product: CASSPNGAGTGRFYEQYF.

The chain joins TRBV30 to TRBJ1-2; D ambiguous. V was trimmed by 1 base and J by 6 bases, leaving 9 bases between them. Germline assignment: CDR1 GTSNPN and CDR2 SVGIG (reference sequence). The CDR3 totals 12 residues. This CDR3 reads CAWSGQYHGYTF. The CDR3 DNA reads as TGTGCCTGGAGTGGCCAGTATCATGGCTACACCTTC.